Below, 27 T cell receptor beta chains from the same sample are listed, as sequenced in a study of T cell responses to AZD1222 COVID-19 vaccine. Method: immunoSEQ multiplex PCR; TCRdb's copy keeps in-frame clones and lacks some. The data contain about 210,000 clones, 94% of them singletons. Specimen: peripheral blood, collected 28 days after the second dose of the MenACWY control vaccine. The receptors here all came from an adult who received the MenACWY meningococcal vaccine as a control.

V usage is TRBV5-4 and J usage is TRBJ2-5, with TRBD1 identical over 9 bases. The length of the CDR3 is 15 residues. The trim removed 0 bases at V and 5 bases at J, leaving 5 bases unmatched. Germline V gene data show CDR1 as SGHNT and CDR2 as YYREEE (reference sequence). The CDR3 is CASSLGDREHETQYF. CDR3 DNA sequence: TGTGCCAGCAGCTTGGGGGACAGGGAGCACGAGACCCAGTACTTC.

The genes are TRBV19 and TRBJ2-5; 9 nucleotides agree with TRBD1. The germline V gene encodes CDR1 LNHDA and CDR2 SQIVND (reference sequence). This CDR3 spans 18 amino acids. Trimming removed 6 bases from V and 5 bases from J; junction bases left unmatched: 19. The CDR3 loop is CASSRLGTGKGSGETQYF. The CDR3 DNA follows: TGTGCCAGTAGCCGCCTTGGGACAGGGAAAGGGAGCGGCGAGACCCAGTACTTC.

V and J are TRBV3-1 (or the pseudogene TRBV3-2) and TRBJ1-5; D might be TRBD1 (5 bases). CDR1 and CDR2 (germline): LGHDT, YNNKEL (reference sequence). The V and J ends lost 0 bases and 6 bases respectively, with 12 bases between them. The CDR3 length is 15 residues. The chain's CDR3 is CASSQDQGKGQPQHF. As DNA, the CDR3 is TGTGCCAGCAGCCAAGATCAGGGTAAGGGTCAGCCCCAGCATTTT.

The chain employs TRBV9 and TRBJ2-3, with TRBD1 matching 7 bases. The germline CDR1 and CDR2 sequences are SGDLS and YYNGEE. The CDR3 loop spans 16 amino acids. Losses at the gene ends were 2 bases for V and 3 bases for J; bases not matched to a gene: 9. The CDR3, as DNA: TGTGCCAGCAGCGTGGCCCCAGGGGGTGCAACAGATACGCAGTATTTT. Translating it yields CASSVAPGGATDTQYF.

V gene TRBV5-6 combines with J gene TRBJ2-7, with 8 bases matching TRBD1. V shed 2 bases, J shed 6 bases, and the junction held 4 bases outside the gene matches. CDR1 and CDR2 (germline): SGHDT, YYEEEE. This CDR3 is 13 amino acids long. In DNA form, the CDR3 reads TGTGCCAGCAGCTTTGAACAGGGGGTCGAGCAGTACTTC. Residues: CASSFEQGVEQYF.

The chain couples TRBV2 to TRBJ2-5; 7 nucleotides line up with TRBD1. The J segment lost 2 bases and the V segment lost 5 bases, leaving 2 bases of the junction unmatched. Looked up from germline, CDR1 is SNHLY and CDR2 is FYNNEI. The CDR3 has 13 residues. In DNA, the CDR3 is TGTGCCAGCAGTCGGGACAGACAAGAGACCCAGTACTTC. Translation: CASSRDRQETQYF. The full variable domain, rest sourced from reference TRBV2 and TRBJ2-5, is EPEVTQTPSHQVTQMGQEVILRCVPISNHLYFYWYRQILGQKVEFLVSFYNNEISEKSEIFDDQFSVERPDGSNFTLKIRSTKLEDSAMYFCASSRDRQETQYFGPGTRLLVL.

The chain has TRBV11-3 and TRBJ2-7; D is possibly TRBD2 (6 bases). This CDR3 region has 13 residues. Trimming removed 5 bases at V and 3 bases at J, with 11 bases between. Germline V gene data show CDR1 as SGHNT and CDR2 as YENEEA. The CDR3 DNA sequence: TGTGCCAGCAGCCAGGGACTGAGCTACGAGCAGTACTTC. Translation gives CASSQGLSYEQYF.

The chain couples TRBV28 to TRBJ2-7; the match to TRBD2 covers 9 bases. Germline-derived CDR1 and CDR2 are MDHEN and SYDVKM. Losses at the gene ends were 6 bases for V and 4 bases for J; bases not matched to a gene: 7. This CDR3 is built from 14 residues. The CDR3 sequence: CASSLSGSWYEQYF. The DNA for the CDR3 is TGTGCCAGCAGCCTTAGCGGGAGTTGGTACGAGCAGTACTTC.

The chain is built from TRBV3-1 (or the pseudogene TRBV3-2) and TRBJ1-3; D is uncertain. V was trimmed by 5 bases and J by 4 bases, leaving 9 bases between them. CDR1 LGHDT and CDR2 YNNKEL come from the germline V gene (reference sequence). The CDR3 totals 13 residues. The CDR3 protein is CASSKGPGNTIYF. DNA for the CDR3: TGTGCCAGCAGCAAGGGCCCAGGAAACACCATATATTTT.

The chain couples TRBV5-5 to TRBJ2-7, with D possibly matching TRBD2 (5 bases). This CDR3 is 14 amino acids long. Germline V lookup: CDR1 SGHKS, CDR2 YYEKEE (reference sequence). The ends were cut back, 1 base at V and 0 bases at J, with 8 bases in the middle. CDR3 coding DNA: TGTGCCAGCAGCTTGAGCGGCAGCTCCTACGAGCAGTACTTC. It codes for CASSLSGSSYEQYF.

The chain joins TRBV6-1 to TRBJ2-2; D is unresolved. The germline V gene has CDR1 MNHNS and CDR2 SASEGT. This CDR3 is built from 13 residues. V was trimmed by 6 bases and J by 1 base, leaving 6 bases between them. The CDR3 nucleotides read TGTGCCAGCAGCCGTGGGAACACCGGGGAGCTGTTTTTT. Its translation is CASSRGNTGELFF.

V gene TRBV7-2 combines with J gene TRBJ2-5; tentatively, D is TRBD2 (5 bases). The germline V gene has CDR1 SGHTA and CDR2 FQGNSA. Deletions cut 5 bases from V and 5 bases from J, with 18 bases between. The CDR3 has 15 residues. Here the CDR3 DNA reads TGTGCCAGCAGCAGGGCGGGCGATTCATTTGAGACCCAGTACTTC. The encoded protein is CASSRAGDSFETQYF.

A single count supports this clone. This rearrangement joins TRBV5-6 to TRBJ1-1; D is possibly TRBD1 (6 bases). This CDR3 has 13 residues. The germline V and J ends were trimmed by 0 bases and 4 bases, with 7 bases remaining between them. Germline V lookup: CDR1 SGHDT, CDR2 YYEEEE. CDR3 DNA: TGTGCCAGCAGCTTGGGACAGGCCACTGAAGCTTTCTTT. Translation: CASSLGQATEAFF. Looking up the rest from reference TRBV5-6 and TRBJ1-1 gives the full variable domain: DAGVTQSPTHLIKTRGQQVTLRCSPKSGHDTVSWYQQALGQGPQFIFQYYEEEERQRGNFPDRFSGHQFPNYSSELNVNALLLGDSALYLCASSLGQATEAFFGQGTRLTVV.

The chain combines TRBV30 with TRBJ1-2; 7 bases line up with TRBD1. The V gene end was trimmed by 5 bases and the J gene end by 5 bases; junction bases not matched to a gene: 20. The germline gives CDR1 GTSNPN, CDR2 SVGIG (reference sequence). The CDR3 sequence is 17 residues long. CDR3 in DNA: TGTGCCTGGGAGACATCAGGGGGGAGCTTGGCCCAGTATGGCTACACCTTC. It translates to CAWETSGGSLAQYGYTF.

The chain is built from TRBV20-1 and TRBJ1-1; perhaps TRBD1 as D (6 bases). V lost 3 bases and J 3 bases, leaving 17 bases between the germline ends. There are 15 residues in the CDR3. The V gene's germline CDR1 is DFQATT and CDR2 SNEGSKA (reference sequence). This CDR3 is CSASFGGGADTEAFF. DNA of the CDR3: TGCAGTGCTAGTTTTGGGGGCGGGGCAGACACTGAAGCTTTCTTT.

The chain combines TRBV11-1 with TRBJ2-1; TRBD2 agrees at 11 bases. This CDR3 comprises 15 residues. The V and J ends lost 6 bases and 5 bases, in that order; junction bases with no gene match: 6. Germline CDR1 SGHAT, CDR2 FQDESV (reference sequence). The CDR3 here is CASREGLAENNEQFF. In nucleotides, the CDR3 is TGTGCCAGCAGGGAGGGACTAGCGGAGAACAATGAGCAGTTCTTC.

The chain links TRBV13 to TRBJ2-1, with 8 bases identical to TRBD1. V shed 2 bases and J 12 bases; nucleotides not matched to a gene: 21. The CDR3 sequence is 18 residues long. CDR1 is PRHDT, CDR2 FYEKMQ, per germline (reference sequence). CDR3 sequence: CASSLQGAGGHTHRGQFF. For the CDR3, the DNA is TGTGCCAGCAGCTTACAGGGGGCCGGCGGCCATACGCATCGGGGGCAGTTCTTC.

The table lists this clone with a few counts. The V gene is TRBV5-1, the J gene TRBJ2-7, with 10 bases lining up with TRBD1. Germline CDR1 reads SGHRS; CDR2 reads YFSETQ. CDR3 length equals 14 residues. The J segment lost 3 bases and the V segment lost 5 bases, leaving 5 bases of the junction unmatched. CDR3 nucleotide sequence: TGCGCCAGCAGACTCGGACAGGGGGACTACGAGCAGTACTTC. Translating it yields CASRLGQGDYEQYF. The variable domain in full, completed from reference TRBV5-1 and TRBJ2-7, reads KAGVTQTPRYLIKTRGQQVTLSCSPISGHRSVSWYQQTPGQGLQFLFEYFSETQRNKGNFPGRFSGRQFSNSRSEMNVSTLELGDSALYLCASRLGQGDYEQYFGPGTRLTVT.

The rearrangement links TRBV27 to TRBJ1-2; D perhaps matches TRBD1 (5 bases). This CDR3 contains 13 residues. Trimming pared 2 bases from V and 5 bases from J, leaving 9 bases between. The germline V gene encodes CDR1 MNHEY and CDR2 SMNVEV (reference sequence). As DNA, the CDR3 is TGTGCCAGCAGTTTACAGGGAAAGTATGGCTACACCTTC. Protein product: CASSLQGKYGYTF.

This sequence joins TRBV6-2 or TRBV6-3 and TRBJ1-5; no clear D. Germline V gene lookup returns CDR1 MNHEY and CDR2 SVGEGT. V lost 2 bases and J 0 bases, leaving 8 bases between the germline ends. The CDR3 is made up of 15 amino acids. This CDR3 reads CASSYDPYSNQPQHF. CDR3 nucleotide sequence: TGTGCCAGCAGTTACGATCCGTATAGCAATCAGCCCCAGCATTTT.

The V call is TRBV6-1, the J call TRBJ1-2, with D perhaps TRBD1 (6 bases). Germline V gene sequence: CDR1 MNHNS, CDR2 SASEGT. The CDR3 loop spans 13 amino acids. V was trimmed by 2 bases and J by 8 bases, leaving 12 bases between them. Written as DNA, the CDR3 is TGTGCCAGCAGTGAACTGGGGGCGGGAGGCTACACCTTC. Translation: CASSELGAGGYTF.

J is TRBJ1-2 and V is TRBV18; D is unresolved. CDR1 is KGHSH, CDR2 LQKENI, per germline. The CDR3 is 12 residues long. V was shortened by 0 bases and J by 9 bases, with 8 bases between the two germline ends. The DNA for the CDR3 is TGTGCCAGCTCACCACCAAGCAGGAGCTACACCTTC. Protein: CASSPPSRSYTF. The entire variable domain, with the rest obtained from reference TRBV18 and TRBJ1-2, is as follows: NAGVMQNPRHLVRRRGQEARLRCSPMKGHSHVYWYRQLPEEGLKFMVYLQKENIIDESGMPKERFSAEFPKEGPSILRIQQVVRGDSAAYFCASSPPSRSYTFGSGTRLTVV.

The chain links TRBV15 to TRBJ2-7; no reliable D call. V shed 0 bases and J shed 4 bases, with 7 bases lying between them. This CDR3 contains 13 residues. Germline values: CDR1 LNHNV, CDR2 YYDKDF (reference sequence). The CDR3, as DNA: TGTGCCACCAGCAGAGATGTGGCTTACGAGCAGTACTTC. Encoded protein: CATSRDVAYEQYF. The full variable domain, completed using reference TRBV15 and TRBJ2-7, is DAMVIQNPRYQVTQFGKPVTLSCSQTLNHNVMYWYQQKSSQAPKLLFHYYDKDFNNEADTPDNFQSRRPNTSFCFLDIRSPGLGDTAMYLCATSRDVAYEQYFGPGTRLTVT.

The chain recombines TRBV10-3 with TRBJ1-1, with D unclear. V lost 3 bases and J lost 1, with 6 bases in between. Germline V gene sequence: CDR1 ENHRY, CDR2 SYGVKD. This CDR3 region has 13 residues. CDR3 bases: TGTGCCATCAGTGAACGGGGGAACACTGAAGCTTTCTTT. It specifies CAISERGNTEAFF.

This clone showed up just a few times. The rearrangement uses TRBV7-8 and TRBJ2-1, with 7 positions matching TRBD2. With 3 bases clipped from V and 8 bases from J, the junction kept 13 bases outside the gene matches. Per the germline V gene, CDR1 is SGHVS and CDR2 is FQNEAQ. The CDR3 length is 16 residues. CDR3 bases: TGTGCCAGCAGCTTTTCCGTGGGGGGAGGGCCACATGAGCAGTTCTTC. Its translation is CASSFSVGGGPHEQFF.

This chain links TRBV4-1 with TRBJ1-1; D possibly corresponds to TRBD1 (5 bases). CDR1 and CDR2 (germline): MGHRA, YSYEKL. This CDR3 contains 15 residues. V dropped 4 bases and J dropped 1 base, with 13 bases sitting between them. The CDR3 nucleotides read TGCGCCAGCAGCCCCCCGGCGGGGACGAACACTGAAGCTTTCTTT. Its protein product is CASSPPAGTNTEAFF.

The rearrangement joins TRBV7-2 to TRBJ1-4, with D possibly matching TRBD1 (5 bases). The V and J ends lost 4 bases and 7 bases respectively, with 10 bases between them. The CDR3 runs 13 residues. In germline, CDR1 is SGHTA, CDR2 FQGNSA. CDR3 residues: CASSWRGGEKLFF. CDR3 nucleotide sequence: TGTGCCAGCAGCTGGAGGGGCGGTGAAAAACTGTTTTTT.